Below are 26 T cell receptor beta chains sequenced from a single sample in a study of cytomegalovirus exposure and HLA in healthy donors. Sequencing used immunoSEQ multiplex PCR; TCRdb keeps in-frame clones, though not all of them. The table records approximately 57,000 clones, approximately 93% of them present only once. Sequencing input: PBMCs. The receptors were gathered from a woman between 18 and 29 years old in good health and CMV-seronegative.

This clone was found once. The chain links TRBV5-1 to TRBJ1-6, with 9 bases aligning to TRBD1. V lost 0 bases to trimming and J lost 9 bases; unmatched junction nucleotides: 4. CDR1 and CDR2 from the germline V gene are SGHRS and YFSETQ. This CDR3 has 15 amino acids. The CDR3 bases are TGCGCCAGCAGCTTGGACAGGGGGCAAAGTTCACCCCTCCACTTT. Translation: CASSLDRGQSSPLHF. The full variable domain, completed using reference TRBV5-1 and TRBJ1-6, is KAGVTQTPRYLIKTRGQQVTLSCSPISGHRSVSWYQQTPGQGLQFLFEYFSETQRNKGNFPGRFSGRQFSNSRSEMNVSTLELGDSALYLCASSLDRGQSSPLHFGNGTRLTVT.

The chain couples TRBV25-1 to TRBJ1-5; D not certain. Germline CDR1 and CDR2: MGHDK and SYGVNS. CDR3 length: 12 amino acids. V lost 4 bases, J lost 7 bases, and 8 bases lay in between. Written as DNA, the CDR3 is TGTGCCAGCAGTGGAGGGAAACAGCCCCAGCATTTT. Its protein is CASSGGKQPQHF.

This chain connects TRBV7-8 to TRBJ1-6; D unclear. Trimming pared 2 bases from V and 0 bases from J, leaving 14 bases between. The germline V gene encodes CDR1 SGHVS and CDR2 FQNEAQ. The CDR3 contains 18 residues. The DNA for the CDR3 is TGTGCCAGCAGCTTATCGGCGGGGTCTAGCTCCTATAATTCACCCCTCCACTTT. It is translated as CASSLSAGSSSYNSPLHF.

This chain uses TRBV5-4 with TRBJ1-1; D remains ambiguous. Germline V gives CDR1 SGHNT, CDR2 YYREEE (reference sequence). The V end lost 0 bases, the J end lost 1 base, and 4 bases lay between the germline ends. The CDR3 extends over 13 amino acids. The chain's CDR3 is CASSLAGNTEAFF. The CDR3 DNA sequence: TGTGCCAGCAGCTTGGCCGGGAACACTGAAGCTTTCTTT.

This clone came up once. The chain uses TRBV2 and TRBJ1-2; no clear D gene. CDR1 and CDR2 from the germline V gene are SNHLY and FYNNEI. The CDR3 contains 14 residues. The V gene lost 0 bases and the J gene lost 8 bases, with 13 bases spanning the gap. The CDR3 spells CASSEAPEGGGYTF. The DNA of the CDR3 is TGTGCCAGCAGTGAAGCCCCCGAGGGAGGCGGCTACACCTTC.

The chain uses TRBV7-6 and TRBJ2-5; no reliable D call. V was pared by 3 bases and J by 2 bases, with 13 bases between. CDR3 length: 15 residues. Germline CDR1 is SGHVS and CDR2 is FNYEAQ. CDR3 in DNA: TGTGCCAGCAGCTTTGCGGAGCAAATACAAGAGACCCAGTACTTC. It yields the protein CASSFAEQIQETQYF.

The V and J genes are TRBV5-6 and TRBJ1-1; no firm D call. Germline V gene sequence: CDR1 SGHDT, CDR2 YYEEEE. The length of the CDR3 is 15 residues. V shed 5 bases and J shed 4 bases, with 18 bases lying between them. As DNA, the CDR3 is TGTGCCAGCAGTTTTCGGGGAAACGCGGGCACTGAAGCTTTCTTT. Amino acid sequence: CASSFRGNAGTEAFF. The entire variable domain, with the rest obtained from reference TRBV5-6 and TRBJ1-1, is as follows: DAGVTQSPTHLIKTRGQQVTLRCSPKSGHDTVSWYQQALGQGPQFIFQYYEEEERQRGNFPDRFSGHQFPNYSSELNVNALLLGDSALYLCASSFRGNAGTEAFFGQGTRLTVV.

The chain is built from TRBV21-1 and TRBJ2-7; the table's D call TRBD2 went unverified against the DNA. TRBV21-1 corresponds to a pseudogene. The CDR3 totals 17 residues. The CDR3 loop reads CASSKAGIGRESYEQYV. The CDR3 DNA is TGTGCCAGCAGCAAAGCGGGAATCGGGAGAGAGAGTTACGAGCAGTACGTC.

V and J are TRBV18 and TRBJ1-1; TRBD1 agrees at 10 bases. V was pared by 3 bases and J by 0 bases, with 4 bases of the junction left unmatched. The CDR3 sequence is 16 residues long. Germline CDR1 is KGHSH and CDR2 is LQKENI. Here the CDR3 DNA reads TGTGCCAGCTCACCTCGACAGGGGGCTATGAACACTGAAGCTTTCTTT. The encoded protein is CASSPRQGAMNTEAFF. The entire variable domain, with the rest obtained from reference TRBV18 and TRBJ1-1, is as follows: NAGVMQNPRHLVRRRGQEARLRCSPMKGHSHVYWYRQLPEEGLKFMVYLQKENIIDESGMPKERFSAEFPKEGPSILRIQQVVRGDSAAYFCASSPRQGAMNTEAFFGQGTRLTVV.

The V and J genes are TRBV19 and TRBJ1-1; D may be TRBD1 (6 bases). Per germline, CDR1 LNHDA and CDR2 SQIVND (reference sequence). The CDR3 consists of 14 residues. Between the trimmed V and J ends, which lost 10 bases and 1 base, there was a span of 16 bases. CDR3 in DNA: TGTGCCACCGCGGTGGGGGCACAGAACACTGAAGCTTTCTTT. The encoded protein is CATAVGAQNTEAFF.

This chain uses TRBV5-4 with TRBJ2-7, with 7 positions matching TRBD1. The length of the CDR3 is 16 residues. With V trimmed by 0 bases and J by 3 bases, 9 bases remained unmatched. Germline CDR1 SGHNT, CDR2 YYREEE (reference sequence). The CDR3 region has the DNA TGTGCCAGCAGCTTGGGTAGTGGGACAGTACTCTACGAGCAGTACTTC. Amino acids: CASSLGSGTVLYEQYF.

The CDR3 nucleotides are TGTGCCAGCTCCAGTCGGGGTTTTAATGAAAAACTGTTTTTT. Translation: CASSSRGFNEKLFF. The rearrangement joins TRBV18 to TRBJ1-4, with no clear D. The CDR3 runs 14 residues. V was pared by 6 bases and J by 4 bases, with 12 bases between. Germline CDR1 is KGHSH and CDR2 is LQKENI. The full variable domain, its missing parts supplied by reference TRBV18 and TRBJ1-4, is NAGVMQNPRHLVRRRGQEARLRCSPMKGHSHVYWYRQLPEEGLKFMVYLQKENIIDESGMPKERFSAEFPKEGPSILRIQQVVRGDSAAYFCASSSRGFNEKLFFGSGTQLSVL.

The genes are TRBV5-4 and TRBJ2-5; TRBD2 agrees at 8 bases. V lost 4 bases to trimming and J lost 8 bases; unmatched junction nucleotides: 13. Germline V gene data show CDR1 as SGHNT and CDR2 as YYREEE (reference sequence). There are 15 residues in the CDR3. The CDR3 reads CASSLSSGGTVTQYF. CDR3 nucleotides: TGTGCCAGCAGCCTATCATCGGGGGGGACCGTAACCCAGTACTTC.

The DNA of the CDR3 is TGTGCCAGCAGTGCCGGGGGAGGGGAAAAACTGTTTTTT. Translating gives CASSAGGGEKLFF. The J gene is TRBJ1-4, the V gene TRBV2, with D possibly being TRBD1 (5 bases). V was shortened by 4 bases and J by 8 bases, with 11 bases between the two germline ends. Per germline, CDR1 SNHLY and CDR2 FYNNEI. The CDR3 runs 13 residues. The variable domain in full, with the rest retrieved from reference TRBV2 and TRBJ1-4, is EPEVTQTPSHQVTQMGQEVILRCVPISNHLYFYWYRQILGQKVEFLVSFYNNEISEKSEIFDDQFSVERPDGSNFTLKIRSTKLEDSAMYFCASSAGGGEKLFFGSGTQLSVL.

The CDR3 sequence: CSGQGVGPYEQYF. In nucleotides, the CDR3 is TGCAGCGGACAGGGGGTGGGCCCCTACGAGCAGTACTTC. The genes are TRBV29-1 and TRBJ2-7; TRBD1 matches at 9 bases. Germline-derived CDR1 and CDR2 are SQVTM and ANQGSEA. CDR3 length: 13 amino acids. V dropped 7 bases and J dropped 2; count of bases not matched to a gene: 6.

This clone was observed once. This chain connects TRBV7-3 to TRBJ2-1; 10 bases map to TRBD2. Germline CDR1 and CDR2: SGHTA and FQGTGA. The CDR3 covers 13 residues. The V gene end was trimmed by 5 bases and the J gene end by 13 bases; junction bases not matched to a gene: 8. The CDR3, as DNA: TGTGCCAGCAGCGTCCGAAGCGGGGGGGTCCAGTTCTTC. This translates into CASSVRSGGVQFF.

The V call is TRBV25-1, the J call TRBJ2-7; 7 nucleotides agree with TRBD1. The ends lost 3 bases at V and 2 bases at J; junction bases unmatched: 4. The CDR3 spans 14 residues. In germline, CDR1 is MGHDK, CDR2 SYGVNS. The CDR3 region is CASSDRQGPYEQYF. CDR3 nucleotide sequence: TGTGCCAGCAGTGATAGACAGGGCCCCTACGAGCAGTACTTC.

The chain uses TRBV5-4 and TRBJ2-7, with D possibly matching TRBD1 (5 bases). Germline assignment: CDR1 SGHNT and CDR2 YYREEE (reference sequence). V lost 1 base and J 5 bases, leaving 16 bases between the germline ends. The CDR3 totals 15 residues. CDR3 coding DNA: TGTGCCAGCAGCTTGAGTGGCAGGGTAATTGACGAGCAGTACTTC. Encoded protein: CASSLSGRVIDEQYF.

This chain links TRBV5-1 with TRBJ1-5; D not certain. V gave up 4 bases and J gave up 4 bases, with 15 bases separating them. CDR3 length equals 15 residues. CDR1 and CDR2 from the germline V gene are SGHRS and YFSETQ. CDR3 nucleotide sequence: TGCGCCAGCAGCCGCGACGGGGAAGGTAATCAGCCCCAGCATTTT. The encoded protein is CASSRDGEGNQPQHF.

The chain recombines TRBV5-8 with TRBJ2-7, with TRBD1 identical over 7 bases. The CDR3 spans 14 residues. V shed 2 bases and J 2 bases; nucleotides not matched to a gene: 4. The germline V gene has CDR1 SGHTS and CDR2 YDEGEE. CDR3 amino acids: CASSFTGQTYEQYF. CDR3 in DNA: TGTGCCAGCAGCTTTACGGGACAGACCTACGAGCAGTACTTC.

V gene TRBV9 combines with J gene TRBJ2-1, with 7 bases identical to TRBD1. With V trimmed by 4 bases and J by 2 bases, 6 bases remained unmatched. Germline V gene lookup returns CDR1 SGDLS and CDR2 YYNGEE. This CDR3 spans 15 amino acids. The CDR3 DNA sequence: TGTGCCAGCAGCCCGGACAGGCCCACCTACAATGAGCAGTTCTTC. This sequence encodes CASSPDRPTYNEQFF.

The chain has TRBV5-1 and TRBJ2-2, with 8 positions matching TRBD2. Germline V gene sequence: CDR1 SGHRS, CDR2 YFSETQ. The ends lost 4 bases at V and 0 bases at J; junction bases unmatched: 5. The CDR3 length is 16 residues. The DNA of the CDR3 is TGCGCCAGCAGCGCCTCACTAGCGGCGAACACCGGGGAGCTGTTTTTT. It codes for CASSASLAANTGELFF. The variable domain in full, with the rest retrieved from reference TRBV5-1 and TRBJ2-2, is KAGVTQTPRYLIKTRGQQVTLSCSPISGHRSVSWYQQTPGQGLQFLFEYFSETQRNKGNFPGRFSGRQFSNSRSEMNVSTLELGDSALYLCASSASLAANTGELFFGEGSRLTVL.

This clone was observed once. This sequence joins TRBV19 and TRBJ1-1; the D is unclear. Per germline, CDR1 LNHDA and CDR2 SQIVND (reference sequence). The CDR3 extends over 12 amino acids. Trimming removed 3 bases at V and 10 bases at J, with 12 bases between. As DNA, the CDR3 is TGTGCCAGTAGTATGGTCTACTCGGGAGCTTTCTTT. Protein sequence: CASSMVYSGAFF.

The rearrangement uses TRBV19 and TRBJ2-2, with 8 bases matching TRBD2. V dropped 6 bases and J dropped 1; count of bases not matched to a gene: 4. The CDR3 has 15 amino acids. CDR1 LNHDA and CDR2 SQIVND come from the germline V gene (reference sequence). CDR3 DNA: TGTGCCAGTAGAAGCGGGAGATTGAACACCGGGGAGCTGTTTTTT. Its protein product is CASRSGRLNTGELFF.

V usage is TRBV5-8 and J usage is TRBJ2-7, with D perhaps TRBD1 (5 bases). CDR1 is SGHTS and CDR2 is YDEGEE in the germline V gene. CDR3 size: 16 residues. Trimming cost V 4 bases and J 3 bases, with 20 bases left between them. This CDR3 reads CASSPKGQTLYYEQYF. CDR3 DNA: TGTGCCAGCAGCCCCAAGGGGCAGACCCTTTACTACGAGCAGTACTTC.

This clone appeared once. The chain combines TRBV6-5 with TRBJ1-5; TRBD1 matches 8 bases. Germline trimming cut 5 bases from V and 7 bases from J; bases unmatched to any gene: 10. There are 15 residues in the CDR3. CDR1 is MNHEY, CDR2 SVGAGI, per germline. DNA for the CDR3: TGTGCCAGCAGTATAAATAGGGACAGGCGGCAGCCCCAGCATTTT. Its translation: CASSINRDRRQPQHF.